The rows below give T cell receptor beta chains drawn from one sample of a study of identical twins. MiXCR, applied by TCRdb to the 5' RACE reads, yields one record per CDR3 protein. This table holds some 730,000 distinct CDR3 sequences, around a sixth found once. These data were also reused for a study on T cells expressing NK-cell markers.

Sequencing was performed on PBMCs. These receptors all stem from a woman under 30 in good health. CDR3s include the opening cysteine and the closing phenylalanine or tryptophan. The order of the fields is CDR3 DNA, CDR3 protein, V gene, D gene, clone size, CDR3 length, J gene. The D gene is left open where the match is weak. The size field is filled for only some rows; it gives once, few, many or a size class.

cdr3_nt: TGCAGTGCTAGAGTTTCTTCGGGGGGCCGGGGGTTTTTCAATGAGCAGTTCTTC
cdr3_aa: CSARVSSGGRGFFNEQFF
v_call: TRBV20-1
d_call: NA
clone_size: few
cdr3_length: 18
j_call: TRBJ2-1

cdr3_nt: TGTGCCAGCGGGGGACTAGCGGAGACGCAGTATTTT
cdr3_aa: CASGGLAETQYF
v_call: TRBV12-3/TRBV12-4
d_call: TRBD2
clone_size: NA
cdr3_length: 12
j_call: TRBJ2-3

cdr3_nt: TGTGCCAGCAGCCACTCCCAGCGGCCCCAGCATTTT
cdr3_aa: CASSHSQRPQHF
v_call: TRBV7-9
d_call: NA
clone_size: few
cdr3_length: 12
j_call: TRBJ1-5

cdr3_nt: TGTGCCAGCAGCCCAGTTAGTCAGGAGGACACTGAAGCTTTCTTT
cdr3_aa: CASSPVSQEDTEAFF
v_call: TRBV3-1
d_call: NA
clone_size: NA
cdr3_length: 15
j_call: TRBJ1-1

cdr3_nt: TGTGCCAGCAGCTTGGCCGGGGAGGTACGAAACTATGGCTACACCTTC
cdr3_aa: CASSLAGEVRNYGYTF
v_call: TRBV5-4
d_call: NA
clone_size: NA
cdr3_length: 16
j_call: TRBJ1-2

cdr3_nt: TGTGCCAGCAGTTTATCAGGGAGCCCTGAAGCTTTCTTT
cdr3_aa: CASSLSGSPEAFF
v_call: TRBV12-3/TRBV12-4
d_call: NA
clone_size: few
cdr3_length: 13
j_call: TRBJ1-1

cdr3_nt: TGCAGTGCCGCCCCTGGTTCCTACGAGCAGTACTTC
cdr3_aa: CSAAPGSYEQYF
v_call: TRBV20-1
d_call: NA
clone_size: NA
cdr3_length: 12
j_call: TRBJ2-7

cdr3_nt: TGTGCCAGCAGCGTAACGGACTACAATGAGCAGTTCTTC
cdr3_aa: CASSVTDYNEQFF
v_call: TRBV9
d_call: NA
clone_size: few
cdr3_length: 13
j_call: TRBJ2-1

cdr3_nt: TGTGCCAGCAGCTTGGAGGGACTAGCCGACTCCTACGAGCAGTACTTC
cdr3_aa: CASSLEGLADSYEQYF
v_call: TRBV5-5
d_call: TRBD2
clone_size: NA
cdr3_length: 16
j_call: TRBJ2-7

cdr3_nt: TGTGCCAGCAGTTACGGGCAGGGCTATGAAGCTTTCTTT
cdr3_aa: CASSYGQGYEAFF
v_call: TRBV6-5
d_call: NA
clone_size: few
cdr3_length: 13
j_call: TRBJ1-1

cdr3_nt: TGTGCCAGCAGGGCGACTAGCGGCATAGCAGATACGCAGTATTTT
cdr3_aa: CASRATSGIADTQYF
v_call: TRBV3-1
d_call: TRBD2
clone_size: NA
cdr3_length: 15
j_call: TRBJ2-3

cdr3_nt: TGTGCCAGCAGCCAAGCCGGAGGCGCTTATGGCTACACCTTC
cdr3_aa: CASSQAGGAYGYTF
v_call: TRBV3-1
d_call: NA
clone_size: few
cdr3_length: 14
j_call: TRBJ1-2

cdr3_nt: TGTGCCATCAGGGGTGGGTCCTACGAGCAGTACTTC
cdr3_aa: CAIRGGSYEQYF
v_call: TRBV10-3
d_call: NA
clone_size: NA
cdr3_length: 12
j_call: TRBJ2-7

cdr3_nt: TGCAGTGCTAGAGAAGGGTCTAGGGACACTGAAGCTTTCTTT
cdr3_aa: CSAREGSRDTEAFF
v_call: TRBV20-1
d_call: NA
clone_size: NA
cdr3_length: 14
j_call: TRBJ1-1